This T cell receptor (beta chain) emerged from a study of cytomegalovirus exposure and HLA in healthy donors. The germline gives CDR1 SEHNR, CDR2 FQNEAQ (reference sequence). The V segment lost 5 bases and the J segment 6 bases; nucleotides outside the gene matches: 6. CDR3 length equals 16 residues. The PCR had 60 Vbeta and 13 Jbeta primers. Clones were read by immunoSEQ multiplex PCR, and TCRdb kept only the in-frame ones, dropping some. Of under 200,000 clones detected, about 80% appear once; the ten largest clones hold approximately 1.3%. V is TRBV7-9 and J is TRBJ2-1, with 14 nucleotides matching TRBD2. The source of this sequence is a man under 40 in good health and CMV-seronegative. Sequencing was performed on PBMCs. CDR3 in DNA: TGTGCCAGCAGCCCCGGGACTAGCGGGAGTGGCAATGAGCAGTTCTTC. Translation: CASSPGTSGSGNEQFF.